The 6 T cell receptor beta chains given below trace back to one sample, sequenced in a study of shared clonotypes between healthy human individuals (TCRdb year 2020). The method was the immunoSEQ multiplex PCR assay. In TCRdb, the immuneACCESS table is reduced to in-frame sequences with V and J assigned. These tables do not hold every clone; where another copy was compared, an unresolved V gene accounts for under half, and the others remain unexplained. In this sample the table shows roughly 650,000 clones, around 97% of which occur a single time. The top ten hold around 0.06% of the sample. Sequenced material: naive CD4+ T cells sorted from blood. Per the publication, the cell subset or site label means: CD45RA+ positively selected. These receptors all come from a woman aged 25 to 39 in good health.

V and J are TRBV27 and TRBJ2-7, with 8 bases fitting TRBD2. The CDR3 spans 15 residues. Germline V gives CDR1 MNHEY, CDR2 SMNVEV (reference sequence). The ends lost 6 bases at V and 4 bases at J; junction bases unmatched: 11. The DNA for the CDR3 is TGTGCCAGCAGCAATGGTATTAGCGGGATTTACGAGCAGTACTTC. It codes for CASSNGISGIYEQYF.

V usage is TRBV5-6 and J usage is TRBJ2-5; D possibly matches TRBD1 or TRBD2 (5 bases each). V gave up 2 bases and J gave up 0 bases, with 8 bases separating them. Per the germline V gene, CDR1 is SGHDT and CDR2 is YYEEEE. The CDR3 runs 14 residues. CDR3 nucleotides: TGTGCCAGCAGCTTCTGGGGGAACCAAGAGACCCAGTACTTC. Protein: CASSFWGNQETQYF. Full variable domain (missing parts from reference TRBV5-6 and TRBJ2-5): DAGVTQSPTHLIKTRGQQVTLRCSPKSGHDTVSWYQQALGQGPQFIFQYYEEEERQRGNFPDRFSGHQFPNYSSELNVNALLLGDSALYLCASSFWGNQETQYFGPGTRLLVL.

On this clone: The identical CDR3 is also encoded by other nucleotide sequences in the sample. The chain recombines TRBV7-2 with TRBJ2-3; TRBD2 matches 9 bases. The CDR3 sequence is 15 residues long. V lost 0 bases and J lost 6; bases outside the gene matches: 4. CDR1 is SGHTA and CDR2 is FQGNSA in the germline V gene. CDR3 in DNA: TGTGCCAGCAGCTTAGCTCTAGCGGGAACCGATACGCAGTATTTT. It codes for CASSLALAGTDTQYF.

The sample holds a few counts of this clone. This chain uses TRBV19 with TRBJ2-2; 13 nucleotides agree with TRBD2. Losses at the gene ends were 5 bases for V and 6 bases for J; bases not matched to a gene: 9. CDR1 is LNHDA and CDR2 is SQIVND in the germline V gene (reference sequence). This CDR3 has 17 amino acids. This CDR3 is CASSARTSGRIPGELFF. The CDR3 region has the DNA TGTGCCAGTAGTGCCCGGACTAGCGGGAGAATCCCCGGGGAGCTGTTTTTT. The whole variable domain, filled in from reference TRBV19 and TRBJ2-2, reads DGGITQSPKYLFRKEGQNVTLSCEQNLNHDAMYWYRQDPGQGLRLIYYSQIVNDFQKGDIAEGYSVSREKKESFPLTVTSAQKNPTAFYLCASSARTSGRIPGELFFGEGSRLTVL.

The rearrangement links TRBV11-2 to TRBJ1-2; D gene ambiguous. The CDR3 spans 14 residues. CDR1 is SGHAT and CDR2 is FQNNGV in the germline V gene. Trimming took off 0 bases at V and 2 bases at J, with 7 bases between the two ends. CDR3 protein: CASSLDWANYGYTF. Written as DNA, the CDR3 is TGTGCCAGCAGCTTAGATTGGGCCAACTATGGCTACACCTTC.

The chain links TRBV11-2 to TRBJ1-4; D unclear. Between the trimmed V and J ends, which lost 6 bases and 8 bases, there was a span of 22 bases. The CDR3 spans 16 residues. Germline V gene lookup returns CDR1 SGHAT and CDR2 FQNNGV. Written as DNA, the CDR3 is TGTGCCAGCAGTAACCTCGTATCGGGCGCCAAGGAAAAACTGTTTTTT. This encodes CASSNLVSGAKEKLFF.